Sequencing of this T cell receptor beta chain was carried out in a study of T cells in Graves' hyperthyroidism and ophthalmopathy. Germline trimming cut 4 bases from V and 0 bases from J; bases unmatched to any gene: 10. The germline CDR1 and CDR2 sequences are SGHNT and YYREEE (reference sequence). This CDR3 comprises 18 residues. Researchers amplified the TCR beta CDR3 regions from RNA transcripts. Primed by the HTBI set, a first-round RT-PCR was run on the TCR CDR3. Via MiXCR, TCRdb re-called the multiplex PCR reads, giving one row per CDR3 protein. The repertoire holds about 55,000 distinct CDR3 sequences, with approximately 50% as singletons.

J is TRBJ2-6 and V is TRBV5-4; 7 positions match TRBD2. Sequencing input: blood. The source of this sequence is a woman aged 60 to 75 with Graves' ophthalmopathy. DNA for the CDR3: TGTGCCAGCAGCCAAACGGGGGGAGGTCCCTCTGGGGCCAACGTCCTGACTTTC. This codes for CASSQTGGGPSGANVLTF.